These 2 T cell receptor beta chains came from one sample sequenced in a study of blood T cell repertoires in COVID-19. Some clones are missing from TCRdb's copy, which holds only in-frame ones; the method was immunoSEQ multiplex PCR. The top ten hold about 0.77% of the sample, which has about 170,000 clones, about nine tenths seen once. The sequenced sample consisted of PBMCs or T cells enriched from blood (not recorded which). All receptors derive from a woman between 18 and 29 years old who had recovered from COVID-19.

The rearrangement links TRBV28 to TRBJ2-7; 7 nucleotides agree with TRBD1. Germline CDR1 reads MDHEN; CDR2 reads SYDVKM. The CDR3 contains 18 residues. V gave up 5 bases and J gave up 0 bases; unmatched junction bases: 16. CDR3 DNA: TGTGCCAGCAGTGGTACAGGGGTAACTTCCGAAGACTCCTACGAGCAGTACTTC. Encoded protein: CASSGTGVTSEDSYEQYF.

This clone was found a few times. The chain employs TRBV4-2 and TRBJ2-5; 7 bases align to TRBD2. The CDR3 loop spans 18 amino acids. Germline assignment: CDR1 LGHNA and CDR2 YNFKEQ. The V and J ends lost 1 base and 7 bases, in that order; junction bases with no gene match: 18. CDR3 sequence reads: CASSQGPVRATSAGTQYF. The DNA for the CDR3 is TGTGCCAGCAGCCAAGGACCCGTACGTGCAACTAGCGCTGGGACCCAGTACTTC.